This TCR beta chain originates from a study of blood T cell repertoires in COVID-19 (dated by TCRdb to between 2020 and 2021). Regarding the complete study: The collaborator samples originated in the United States, Italy and Spain and spanned the acute and convalescent phases of COVID-19. The material from the prospective study consisted of cDNA or gDNA derived from T cells, B-cell-depleted T cells, or PBMCs. Subjects who had been exposed to COVID-19, were actively infected with it, or had recovered from it provided the deeply sampled blood TCRbeta repertoires that made up the dataset. A freely available public database, intended as a resource for researchers studying the immune response to SARS-CoV-2, is where the repertoires were released. Samples came from the ongoing ImmuneRACE study (first 160 participants) plus 1,254 subjects from 6 global collaborators. Nearly every sample came with metadata listing a de-identified subject ID, COVID-19 status, age in years and sex. Where available, HLA class I and class II types were taken from metadata supplied by the sample provider and were not determined by assay-based typing. What the authors observed across the whole study: The quantity of clinical and demographic metadata differed by source and by participant and was supplied without curation.

About this clone itself: Its antigen target is currently unknown. The sample holds no much larger clone one base away, and base qualities are not on file.

Via the germline V gene, CDR1 is SGHRS and CDR2 YFSETQ. The CDR3, cysteine through phenylalanine, is 13 amino acids long. Of the read, only the CDR3 DNA is kept; its 39 bases are in frame from base 1. V is pared back by 0 bases and J by 6 bases, with 9 bases lying between the germline termini. TCRbeta CDR3 regions were amplified from genomic DNA using the immunoSEQ Assay, a bias-controlled multiplex PCR. Per the authors' processing: Within the assay, amplification of reference gene primers was used to estimate how many nucleated cells each sample contained. To quantify the absolute abundance of each unique TCRbeta CDR3 rearrangement, sequence reads were collapsed and filtered. For each sample, productive Simpson clonality was calculated by taking the square root of Simpson's diversity index across productive rearrangements. What TCRdb holds here is the immuneACCESS table cut down to in-frame rearrangements. Part of the clones is not present; checked against another copy, under half of the missing clones reflect an unresolved V gene, and the others are unexplained. V and J calls and clone size are those listed in that table; D and trimming were worked out from the DNA. Present in this sample are 150,000 to 200,000 clones, approximately 90% of which were seen just once. 1.5% to 2% of the sample goes to the ten largest clones.

A second Seattle source provided samples from volunteer blood donors who had recovered from COVID-19. Collaborating institutions collected whole blood in K2EDTA tubes following their own protocols. For TCRbeta analysis, collaborators shipped samples as frozen whole blood, isolated PBMCs, or DNA extracted from either of those sample types. Sample: peripheral blood. This TCR was sampled from a man in his late teens or twenties who had recovered from COVID-19. The receptor chain draws on TRBV5-1 and TRBJ1-1, with the identity of the D gene unclear. The CDR3 protein sequence reads: CASSLGVSPEAFF. Read as DNA, the sequence is TGCGCCAGCAGCTTGGGGGTTAGCCCTGAAGCTTTCTTT.